This is a list of T cell receptor beta chains from one sample in a study of blood T cell repertoires in COVID-19. Clones were read by immunoSEQ multiplex PCR, and TCRdb kept only the in-frame ones, dropping some. The sample includes some 150,000 clones, approximately 83% of them seen just once. The sample consisted of peripheral blood. The receptors were gathered from a woman aged 60-75 years with COVID-19, enrolled during active disease. The CDR3 runs from the conserved cysteine through the conserved F or W. The D gene is left open where the match is weak. The size field is filled for only some rows; it gives once, few, many or a size class.

v_call,d_call,clone_size,j_call,cdr3_aa,cdr3_nt
TRBV4-1,.,.,TRBJ1-6,CASSHRRDNSPLHF,TGCGCCAGCAGCCACCGGAGGGATAATTCACCCCTCCACTTT
TRBV7-2,.,.,TRBJ2-3,CASSLGSRVDTQYF,TGTGCCAGCAGCTTAGGATCCAGGGTGGATACGCAGTATTTT
TRBV7-8,.,.,TRBJ1-2,CASSLAPENYGYTF,TGTGCCAGCAGCTTAGCCCCCGAGAACTATGGCTACACCTTC
TRBV27,.,.,TRBJ2-3,CASSLKSLTDTQYF,TGTGCCAGCAGTTTAAAGAGCCTAACAGATACGCAGTATTTT
TRBV9,TRBD2,.,TRBJ2-1,CASSPTRLAGEQFF,TGTGCCAGCAGCCCGACCAGACTAGCGGGGGAGCAGTTCTTC
TRBV9,.,.,TRBJ2-3,CASSGGLQQTDTQYF,TGTGCCAGCAGCGGCGGGTTACAGCAGACAGATACGCAGTATTTT
TRBV4-2,TRBD1,.,TRBJ1-4,CASSQSSGTGGEKLFF,TGTGCCAGCAGCCAAAGCTCCGGGACAGGGGGTGAAAAACTGTTTTTT
TRBV24-1,TRBD2,.,TRBJ2-1,CATSPSSSGRDEQFF,TGTGCCACCAGCCCAAGCTCTAGCGGGAGGGATGAGCAGTTCTTC
TRBV11-3,.,.,TRBJ1-2,CASSQSTPGQPVRHF,TGTGCCAGCAGCCAATCCACTCCGGGACAACCTGTACGCCACTTC
TRBV5-5,.,.,TRBJ1-1,CASSLGARNTEAFF,TGTGCCAGCAGCTTGGGGGCAAGGAACACTGAAGCTTTCTTT
TRBV4-2,.,.,TRBJ1-1,CASSRLAQARNTEAFF,TGTGCCAGCAGCCGGCTAGCCCAGGCAAGGAACACTGAAGCTTTCTTT
TRBV10-1,TRBD1,.,TRBJ1-3,CASSEEPGQRRNTIYF,TGCGCCAGCAGTGAGGAACCGGGACAGAGAAGAAACACCATATATTTT
TRBV27,TRBD1,.,TRBJ1-5,CASSPYSTGTQPQHF,TGTGCCAGCAGTCCCTATTCGACAGGGACTCAGCCCCAGCATTTT
TRBV6-2/TRBV6-3,.,.,TRBJ1-2,CASSPFFSLRGGGYTF,TGTGCCAGCAGCCCTTTCTTCAGCTTACGAGGCGGTGGCTACACCTTC
TRBV3-1/TRBV3-2,.,.,TRBJ1-1,CASSRQTHNTEAFF,TGTGCCAGCAGTCGACAGACACATAACACTGAAGCTTTCTTT
TRBV11-2,.,.,TRBJ1-2,CASSLGPGANTNYGYTF,TGTGCCAGCAGCTTAGGTCCAGGGGCGAATACTAACTATGGCTACACCTTC
TRBV7-2,TRBD1,.,TRBJ1-2,CASSAGGTGGKSGYTF,TGTGCCAGCAGCGCAGGGGGGACAGGGGGCAAGTCGGGCTACACCTTC
TRBV27,TRBD1,.,TRBJ1-2,CASSKTNTGQFYGYTF,TGTGCCAGCAGTAAAACAAACACGGGACAGTTCTATGGCTACACCTTC
TRBV5-1,.,once,TRBJ1-3,CASRVDGVGNTIYF,TGCGCCAGCCGTGTCGACGGGGTCGGAAACACCATATATTTT
TRBV4-2,TRBD2,.,TRBJ2-5,CASSQVEASGETQYF,TGTGCCAGCAGCCAAGTAGAGGCTAGCGGCGAGACCCAGTACTTC
TRBV15,.,once,TRBJ2-2,CATRGQPNTGELFF,TGTGCCACCAGAGGACAGCCGAACACCGGGGAGCTGTTTTTT
TRBV7-8,TRBD1,.,TRBJ1-2,CASSLDRGWGSYTF,TGTGCCAGCAGCTTGGACAGGGGATGGGGGAGCTACACCTTC
TRBV6-5,.,.,TRBJ1-1,CASSYSWNSFEAFF,TGTGCCAGCAGTTACTCGTGGAACAGCTTTGAAGCTTTCTTT
TRBV3-1/TRBV3-2,.,.,TRBJ1-2,CASSPGLHQGNYGYTF,TGTGCCAGCAGCCCCGGGCTTCATCAGGGCAACTATGGCTACACCTTC
TRBV3-1/TRBV3-2,.,.,TRBJ1-5,CASSQGGPFPSNQPQHF,TGTGCCAGCAGCCAAGGGGGCCCTTTCCCAAGCAATCAGCCCCAGCATTTT
TRBV7-9,.,.,TRBJ1-1,CASSPASGRATEAFF,TGTGCCAGCAGCCCCGCCTCGGGCAGGGCCACTGAAGCTTTCTTT
TRBV27,TRBD1,.,TRBJ1-5,CASSLGTDQPQHF,TGTGCCAGCAGTTTAGGGACAGATCAGCCCCAGCATTTT
TRBV7-2,.,.,TRBJ1-1,CASSLGGTGQSEAFF,TGTGCCAGCAGCTTAGGTGGTACAGGACAATCTGAAGCTTTCTTT
TRBV30,.,.,TRBJ1-1,CAWSAAGYSTEAFF,TGTGCCTGGAGTGCGGCAGGGTACTCTACTGAAGCTTTCTTT